Below are 15 T cell receptor beta chains sequenced from a single sample in a study of blood T cell repertoires in COVID-19. Libraries were prepared by immunoSEQ multiplex PCR; TCRdb keeps only in-frame clonotypes and omits some of them. This table has approximately 44,000 clones, over 70% appearing once. The sample was peripheral blood. The receptors were sampled from a woman of 80 years or more with acute or convalescent COVID-19.

The chain carries TRBV10-2 and TRBJ2-2; 8 bases map to TRBD1. CDR1 is WSHSY and CDR2 is SAAADI in the germline V gene. The CDR3 has 16 amino acids. V lost 2 bases, J lost 0 bases, and 2 bases stayed unmatched. CDR3 amino acids: CASSETGQANTGELFF. The CDR3 DNA reads TGCGCCAGCAGTGAGACGGGACAGGCGAACACCGGGGAGCTGTTTTTT.

The gene calls are TRBV13 and TRBJ2-3; TRBD2 might be the D (6 bases). Germline-derived CDR1 and CDR2 are PRHDT and FYEKMQ (reference sequence). Between the trimmed V and J ends, which lost 3 bases and 0 bases, there was a span of 10 bases. The CDR3 length is 15 residues. CDR3 sequence reads: CASSFLAASTDTQYF. CDR3 bases: TGTGCCAGCAGCTTTTTAGCGGCTAGCACAGATACGCAGTATTTT.

This clone is medium-sized within its sample. This sequence joins TRBV25-1 and TRBJ1-1, with 8 bases lining up with TRBD1. The CDR3 covers 14 residues. Per the germline V gene, CDR1 is MGHDK and CDR2 is SYGVNS. Germline trimming cut 3 bases from V and 7 bases from J; bases unmatched to any gene: 7. The DNA for the CDR3 is TGTGCCAGCAGTGACTGGGGACAGGAGAGTGAAGCTTTCTTT. Translation: CASSDWGQESEAFF.

The chain carries TRBV3-1 (or the pseudogene TRBV3-2) and TRBJ2-2; D remains unclear. CDR1 LGHDT and CDR2 YNNKEL come from the germline V gene (reference sequence). The CDR3 totals 12 residues. The germline V and J ends were trimmed by 0 bases and 8 bases, with 4 bases remaining between them. In DNA, the CDR3 is TGTGCCAGCAGCCAAGAATCTGGGGAGCTGTTTTTT. This encodes CASSQESGELFF.

The chain combines TRBV5-4 with TRBJ1-6; TRBD1 matches 9 bases. Germline V gene data show CDR1 as SGHNT and CDR2 as YYREEE (reference sequence). The CDR3 spans 15 residues. V shed 4 bases, J shed 7 bases, and the junction held 6 bases outside the gene matches. CDR3 DNA: TGTGCCAGCAGCGGCACAGGGGGCCGAAATTCACCCCTCCACTTT. It yields the protein CASSGTGGRNSPLHF.

The V and J genes are TRBV3-1 (or the pseudogene TRBV3-2) and TRBJ2-2; D ambiguous. This CDR3 is built from 14 residues. V lost 2 bases to trimming and J lost 1 base, with 5 bases between them. Per the germline V gene, CDR1 is LGHDT and CDR2 is YNNKEL (reference sequence). The CDR3, as DNA: TGTGCCAGCAGCCAACTGCGGAACACCGGGGAGCTGTTTTTT. Its translation is CASSQLRNTGELFF.

This clone has more than one count but fewer than ten. J is TRBJ2-1 and V is TRBV19; the match to TRBD2 covers 10 bases. The CDR3 runs 14 residues. CDR1 and CDR2 (germline): LNHDA, SQIVND (reference sequence). V was clipped by 10 bases and J by 4 bases; unmatched bases: 7. CDR3 bases: TGTGCCACCCCTCGGACTAGCGGTTACAATGAGCAGTTCTTC. It translates to CATPRTSGYNEQFF.

This clone was picked up a small number of times. The chain is built from TRBV25-1 and TRBJ2-1; 8 nucleotides match TRBD1. CDR3 size: 14 residues. The junction had 10 bases not matched to a gene; V was cut back by 8 bases and J by 7 bases. CDR1 is MGHDK, CDR2 SYGVNS, per germline. CDR3 coding DNA: TGTGCCAGCTCAGGCCCGGGACAGGCTAATGAGCAGTTCTTC. Its translation is CASSGPGQANEQFF.

CDR3 residues: CASSRTGVDTEAFF. The CDR3 DNA sequence: TGCGCCAGCAGTAGAACAGGGGTGGACACTGAAGCTTTCTTT. This sequence joins TRBV5-1 and TRBJ1-1; 7 bases align to TRBD1. Germline-derived CDR1 and CDR2 are SGHRS and YFSETQ. The CDR3 spans 14 residues. V gave up 5 bases and J gave up 3 bases; unmatched junction bases: 7.

This clone was found once. The chain recombines TRBV5-8 with TRBJ1-4; the D gene is possibly TRBD1 (6 bases). CDR3 length: 16 residues. Between the trimmed V and J ends, which lost 5 bases and 8 bases, there was a span of 22 bases. Germline V CDR1 and CDR2: SGHTS, YDEGEE. The CDR3 loop is CASSRSFRDIEEKLFF. CDR3 DNA sequence: TGTGCCAGCAGTCGTAGTTTCCGGGACATAGAGGAAAAACTGTTTTTT. The full variable domain, its missing parts supplied by reference TRBV5-8 and TRBJ1-4, is EAGVTQSPTHLIKTRGQQATLRCSPISGHTSVYWYQQALGLGLQFLLWYDEGEERNRGNFPPRFSGRQFPNYSSELNVNALELEDSALYLCASSRSFRDIEEKLFFGSGTQLSVL.

The CDR3 nucleotides read TGCAGCGTTGAAAGGGGAGAGCTAGCGGGGAGCTCCTACGAGCAGTACTTC. This gives the protein CSVERGELAGSSYEQYF. The gene calls are TRBV29-1 and TRBJ2-7; TRBD2 matches at 9 bases. Germline V CDR1 and CDR2: SQVTM, ANQGSEA. The ends lost 2 bases at V and 0 bases at J; junction bases unmatched: 11. The CDR3 covers 17 residues.

V and J are TRBV5-1 and TRBJ2-1; TRBD2 might be the D (7 bases). The ends were cut back, 3 bases at V and 4 bases at J, with 17 bases in the middle. Germline V gene lookup returns CDR1 SGHRS and CDR2 YFSETQ. The CDR3 sequence is 16 residues long. DNA for the CDR3: TGCGCCAGCAGCTCCAGGGGAGGGAGACTATACAATGAGCAGTTCTTC. Translated: CASSSRGGRLYNEQFF.

The rearrangement joins TRBV27 to TRBJ2-1; 7 bases map to TRBD2. CDR1 is MNHEY, CDR2 SMNVEV, per germline (reference sequence). The CDR3 is 15 amino acids. Losses at the gene ends were 2 bases for V and 5 bases for J; bases not matched to a gene: 6. The CDR3 sequence: CASSLIGLDHNEQFF. DNA for the CDR3: TGTGCCAGCAGTTTAATCGGACTAGATCACAATGAGCAGTTCTTC.

J is TRBJ2-1 and V is TRBV11-1; 11 positions match TRBD2. The CDR3 is made up of 15 amino acids. The germline gives CDR1 SGHAT, CDR2 FQDESV (reference sequence). The V segment lost 3 bases and the J segment 7 bases; nucleotides outside the gene matches: 5. The CDR3 sequence is CASSFSSGRMNEQFF. The DNA of the CDR3 is TGTGCCAGCAGCTTCTCTAGCGGGAGGATGAATGAGCAGTTCTTC.

Only a few counts were recorded for this clone. The rearrangement uses TRBV11-2 and TRBJ1-3, with D possibly matching TRBD1 (6 bases). CDR1 is SGHAT, CDR2 FQNNGV, per germline. The CDR3 is 16 residues long. V was trimmed by 2 bases and J by 0 bases, leaving 11 bases between them. In nucleotides, the CDR3 is TGTGCCAGCAGCTTACAGGGGCCTTTCTCTGGAAACACCATATATTTT. Translating gives CASSLQGPFSGNTIYF.